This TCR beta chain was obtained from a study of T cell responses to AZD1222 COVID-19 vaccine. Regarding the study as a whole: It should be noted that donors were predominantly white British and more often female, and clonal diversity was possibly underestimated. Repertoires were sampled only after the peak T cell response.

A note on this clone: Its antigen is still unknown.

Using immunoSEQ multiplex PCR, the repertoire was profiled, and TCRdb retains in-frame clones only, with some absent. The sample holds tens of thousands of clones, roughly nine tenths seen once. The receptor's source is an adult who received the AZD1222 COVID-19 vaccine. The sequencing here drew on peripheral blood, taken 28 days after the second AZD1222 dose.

The CDR3 nucleotides read TGCGCCAGCAGCCAAGAGAAGGGGACAGGGGGGTTCTTC. Translated: CASSQEKGTGGFF. This rearrangement joins TRBV4-3 to TRBJ2-1; 11 bases fit TRBD1. The V gene's germline CDR1 is LGHNA and CDR2 YSLEER. With V trimmed by 0 bases and J by 15 bases, 4 bases remained unmatched. The CDR3 length is 13 residues.